This T cell receptor (beta chain) was documented in a study of blood T cell repertoires in COVID-19. Study-wide context: The samples span acute and convalescent COVID-19 from the United States, Italy and Spain.

The assay was immunoSEQ multiplex PCR, and TCRdb's table has in-frame clones only and misses some. The sample shows roughly 170,000 clones, approximately 87% of them seen only once. A single count supports this clone. Germline V lookup: CDR1 SGHTA, CDR2 FQGTGA. This CDR3 comprises 13 residues. V shed 2 bases, J shed 4 bases, and the junction held 0 bases outside the gene matches. The rearrangement links TRBV7-3 to TRBJ2-7, with TRBD2 matching 9 bases. The TCR sequence derives from a man aged 65 to 79 with active or convalescent COVID-19. Sequencing was performed on peripheral blood. Here the CDR3 DNA reads TGTGCCAGCAGCTTAGCGGGAGGGTACGAGCAGTACTTC. Protein: CASSLAGGYEQYF.